This T cell receptor (beta chain) was captured in a study of HIV-infected patients and healthy controls. Findings and caveats of the study: The study did not determine the donors' HLA types. Healthy controls shared more CDR3 sequences between individuals than HIV-infected patients did. Size-matching overweighted rare events from HIV-infected data when comparing patients with controls.

The repertoire came from unfractionated whole blood and reflected all unsorted peripheral T cells. Alpha and beta constant-region primers primed reverse transcription of around 500 ng RNA. Separate chain-specific third strand synthesis with multiplexing indices produced the alpha and beta libraries. After a brief PCR adding P5, P7 and a second index, roughly 24 amplification cycles followed. TCRdb re-called the 5' RACE reads with MiXCR, one entry per CDR3 protein. Among approximately 3,300 distinct CDR3 sequences listed, about 22% were seen once. This clonotype is classed as medium-sized. Its antigen is undetermined. The receptor was derived from an adult with HIV infection. The sample in question was blood, obtained before antiretroviral therapy.

CDR3 protein: CASSQGGTGLWGTEAFF. In nucleotides, the CDR3 is TGCGCCAGCAGCCAAGGGGGGACAGGGCTCTGGGGAACTGAAGCTTTCTTT. The V call is TRBV4-3, the J call TRBJ1-1; 9 bases fit TRBD1. With V trimmed by 1 base and J by 5 bases, 11 bases remained unmatched. Germline CDR1 LGHNA, CDR2 YSLEER. This CDR3 has 17 amino acids.